This entry describes one T cell receptor (beta chain). What it binds is not known. This sample stems from a study of blood T cells in healthy people across ages. A second roughly 6 to 12 cycle PCR used barcoded and J-beta primers. Each sample provided no less than 2.5 million CDR3-containing paired-end reads. MiXCR, applied by TCRdb to the 5' RACE reads, yields one record per CDR3 protein. This sample yields roughly 410,000 distinct CDR3 sequences, of which about 55% are seen a single time; around 53% belongs to the top ten. Points from the study as a whole: From one million sequenced T cells, diversity estimates were lower bounds. Researchers report that TCR beta diversity correlated strongly with naive T cell percentage. Unknown CMV status may confound age-related changes in expanded clones.

This TCR came from a man aged 55 to 70 in good health. The sequencing sample was made of blood.

For the CDR3, the DNA is TGTGCCAGCAGCCAAGATCCTACGGCCCTTCCTAATCAGCCCCAGCATTTT. Its protein is CASSQDPTALPNQPQHF. The chain couples TRBV4-2 to TRBJ1-5; D not resolved. This CDR3 contains 17 residues. Deletions cut 0 bases from V and 4 bases from J, with 16 bases between. CDR1 and CDR2 from the germline V gene are LGHNA and YNFKEQ.